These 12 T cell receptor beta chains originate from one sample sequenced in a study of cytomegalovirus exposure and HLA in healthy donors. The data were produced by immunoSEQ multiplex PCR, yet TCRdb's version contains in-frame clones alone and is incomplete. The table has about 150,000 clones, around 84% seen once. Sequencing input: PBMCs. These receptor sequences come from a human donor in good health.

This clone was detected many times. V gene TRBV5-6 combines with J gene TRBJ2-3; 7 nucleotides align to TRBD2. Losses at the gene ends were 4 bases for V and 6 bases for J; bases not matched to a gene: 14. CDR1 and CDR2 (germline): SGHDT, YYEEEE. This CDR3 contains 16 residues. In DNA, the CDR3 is TGTGCCAGCAGCCCGGGACCCGCGGCGGGAGTGGATACGCAGTATTTT. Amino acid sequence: CASSPGPAAGVDTQYF.

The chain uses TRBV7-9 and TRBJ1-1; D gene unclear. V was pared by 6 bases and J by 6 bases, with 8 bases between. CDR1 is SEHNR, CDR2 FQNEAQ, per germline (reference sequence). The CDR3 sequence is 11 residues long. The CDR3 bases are TGTGCCAGCAGGTCAACAGCTGAAGCTTTCTTT. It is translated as CASRSTAEAFF.

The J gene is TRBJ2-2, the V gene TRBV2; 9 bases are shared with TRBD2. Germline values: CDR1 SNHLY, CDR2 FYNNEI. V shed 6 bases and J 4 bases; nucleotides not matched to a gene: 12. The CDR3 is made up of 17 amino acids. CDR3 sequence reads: CASRGGNSGRGTGELFF. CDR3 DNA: TGTGCCAGCAGGGGGGGTAATAGCGGGAGAGGCACCGGGGAGCTGTTTTTT. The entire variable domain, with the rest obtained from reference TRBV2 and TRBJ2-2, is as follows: EPEVTQTPSHQVTQMGQEVILRCVPISNHLYFYWYRQILGQKVEFLVSFYNNEISEKSEIFDDQFSVERPDGSNFTLKIRSTKLEDSAMYFCASRGGNSGRGTGELFFGEGSRLTVL.

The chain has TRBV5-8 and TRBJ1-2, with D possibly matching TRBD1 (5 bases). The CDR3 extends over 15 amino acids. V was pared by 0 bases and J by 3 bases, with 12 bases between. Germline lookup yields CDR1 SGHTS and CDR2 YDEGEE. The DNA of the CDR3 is TGTGCCAGCAGCTTGGGGACAACCCCCTACTATGGCTACACCTTC. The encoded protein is CASSLGTTPYYGYTF.

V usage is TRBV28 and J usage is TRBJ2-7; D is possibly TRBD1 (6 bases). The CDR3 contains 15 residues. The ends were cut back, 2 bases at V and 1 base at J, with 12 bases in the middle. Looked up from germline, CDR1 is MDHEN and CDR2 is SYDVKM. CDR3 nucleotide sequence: TGTGCCAGCAGTTTAACGGCAGGGGATTCCTACGAGCAGTACTTC. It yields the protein CASSLTAGDSYEQYF.

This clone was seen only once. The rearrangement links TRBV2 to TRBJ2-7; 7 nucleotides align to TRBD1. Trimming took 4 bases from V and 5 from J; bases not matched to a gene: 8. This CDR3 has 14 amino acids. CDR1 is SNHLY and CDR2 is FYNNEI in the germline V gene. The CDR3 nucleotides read TGTGCCAGCAGTGGAACAGGGGATATCCACGAGCAGTACTTC. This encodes CASSGTGDIHEQYF.

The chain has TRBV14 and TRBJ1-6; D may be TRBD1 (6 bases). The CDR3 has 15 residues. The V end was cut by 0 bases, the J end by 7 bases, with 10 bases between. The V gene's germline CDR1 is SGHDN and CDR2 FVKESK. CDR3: CASSQEGRGNSPLHF. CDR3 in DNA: TGTGCCAGCAGCCAAGAGGGAAGGGGGAATTCACCCCTCCACTTT.

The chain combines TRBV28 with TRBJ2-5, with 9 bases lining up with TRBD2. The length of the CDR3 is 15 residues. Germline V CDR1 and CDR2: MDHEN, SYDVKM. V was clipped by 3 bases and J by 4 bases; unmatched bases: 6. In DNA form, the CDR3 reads TGTGCCAGCAGTTTGGCGGGAGGGCCAGGAGAGACCCAGTACTTC. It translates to CASSLAGGPGETQYF. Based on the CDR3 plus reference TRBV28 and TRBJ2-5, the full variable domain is DVKVTQSSRYLVKRTGEKVFLECVQDMDHENMFWYRQDPGLGLRLIYFSYDVKMKEKGDIPEGYSVSREKKERFSLILESASTNQTSMYLCASSLAGGPGETQYFGPGTRLLVL.

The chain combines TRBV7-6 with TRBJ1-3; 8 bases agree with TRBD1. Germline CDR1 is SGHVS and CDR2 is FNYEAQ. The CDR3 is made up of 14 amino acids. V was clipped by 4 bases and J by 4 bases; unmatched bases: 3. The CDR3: CASSSTGDGNTIYF. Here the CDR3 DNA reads TGTGCCAGCAGCTCGACAGGGGACGGAAACACCATATATTTT.

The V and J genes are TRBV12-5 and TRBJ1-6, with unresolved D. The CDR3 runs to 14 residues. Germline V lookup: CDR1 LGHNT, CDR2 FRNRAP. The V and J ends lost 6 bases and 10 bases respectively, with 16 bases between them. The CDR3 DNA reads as TGTGCTAGTGGACCGACCAGTGGGAGGTCACCCCTCCACTTT. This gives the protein CASGPTSGRSPLHF.

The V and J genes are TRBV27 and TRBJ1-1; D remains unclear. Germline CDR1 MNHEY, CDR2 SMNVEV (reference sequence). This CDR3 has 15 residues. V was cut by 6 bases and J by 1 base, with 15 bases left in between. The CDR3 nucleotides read TGTGCCAGCAGCTCCCTTACCGAGGGGAACACTGAAGCTTTCTTT. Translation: CASSSLTEGNTEAFF.

CDR3 in DNA: TGTGCCAGTAGTATAGATCAGGGGACAGGGCATGAAAAACTGTTTTTT. Protein product: CASSIDQGTGHEKLFF. The chain joins TRBV19 to TRBJ1-4; TRBD1 matches 9 bases. This CDR3 spans 16 amino acids. Germline CDR1 and CDR2: LNHDA and SQIVND (reference sequence). V trimming: 0 bases; J trimming: 6 bases; junction bases outside the gene matches: 5.